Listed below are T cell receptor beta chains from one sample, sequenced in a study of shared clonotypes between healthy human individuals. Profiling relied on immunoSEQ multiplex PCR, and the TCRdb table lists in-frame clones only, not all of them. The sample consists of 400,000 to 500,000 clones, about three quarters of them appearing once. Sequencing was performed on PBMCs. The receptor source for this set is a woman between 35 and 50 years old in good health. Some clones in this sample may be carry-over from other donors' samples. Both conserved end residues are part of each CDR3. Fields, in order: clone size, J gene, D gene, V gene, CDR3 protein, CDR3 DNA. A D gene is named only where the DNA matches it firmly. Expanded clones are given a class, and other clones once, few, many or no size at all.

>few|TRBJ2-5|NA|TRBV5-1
CASTLGTSSRETQYF
TGCGCCAGCACCTTGGGGACTTCCTCTCGAGAGACCCAGTACTTC
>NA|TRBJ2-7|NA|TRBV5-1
CASSLQGGSDYEQYF
TGCGCCAGCAGCTTACAGGGTGGGTCGGACTACGAGCAGTACTTC
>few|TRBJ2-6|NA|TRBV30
CAWNPGANVLTF
TGTGCCTGGAATCCAGGGGCCAACGTCCTGACTTTC
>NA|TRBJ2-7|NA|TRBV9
CASSVAAGFSYEQYF
TGTGCCAGCAGCGTAGCCGCAGGATTCTCCTACGAGCAGTACTTC
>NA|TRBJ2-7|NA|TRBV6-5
CASRAGTHLYEQYF
TGTGCCAGCAGAGCCGGGACACATCTCTACGAGCAGTACTTC
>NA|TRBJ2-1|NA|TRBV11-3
CASSPGGAGIRNEQFF
TGTGCCAGCAGCCCGGGGGGCGCAGGGATAAGGAATGAGCAGTTCTTC
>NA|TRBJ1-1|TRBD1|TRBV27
CASSLSTGPNTEAFF
TGTGCCAGCAGTTTATCGACAGGGCCGAACACTGAAGCCTTCTTT
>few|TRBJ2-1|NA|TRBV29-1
CSHGRTSSYNEQFF
TGCAGCCATGGTCGGACAAGCTCCTACAATGAGCAGTTCTTC
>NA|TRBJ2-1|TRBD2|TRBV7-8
CASSPRTSGSYNEQFF
TGTGCCAGCAGCCCCCGGACTAGCGGATCCTACAATGAGCAGTTCTTC
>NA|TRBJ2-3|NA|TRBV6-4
CASSDSNTDTQYF
TGTGCCAGCAGTGACTCGAACACAGATACGCAGTATTTT
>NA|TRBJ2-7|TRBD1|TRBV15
CAASIRTGSSYEQYF
TGTGCCGCCAGTATCCGGACAGGGAGCTCCTACGAGCAGTACTTC
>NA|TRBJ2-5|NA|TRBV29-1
CSVGRSGFQETQYF
TGCAGCGTTGGCAGGAGCGGGTTCCAAGAGACCCAGTACTTC
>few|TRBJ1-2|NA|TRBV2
CARGTRGYTF
TGTGCCAGGGGTACCCGGGGCTACACCTTC
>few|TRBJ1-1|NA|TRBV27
CASSRAGTPGVFFVFEAFF
TGTGCCAGCAGCCGCGCCGGGACACCCGGGGTTTTTTTTGTTTTTGAAGCTTTCTTT
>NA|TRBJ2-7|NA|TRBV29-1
CSAKNTGVTYEQYF
TGCAGCGCGAAAAATACAGGAGTTACCTACGAGCAGTACTTC
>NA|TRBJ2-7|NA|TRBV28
CASSRRLYEQYF
TGTGCCAGCAGCCGCAGGTTATACGAGCAGTACTTC
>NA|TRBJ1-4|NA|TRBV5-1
CASSVGLGVNSGEKLFF
TGCGCCAGCAGCGTGGGTTTGGGGGTGAATTCCGGGGAAAAACTGTTTTTT
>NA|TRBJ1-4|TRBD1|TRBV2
CASSPTGTNEKLFF
TGTGCCAGCAGTCCGACAGGGACTAATGAAAAACTGTTTTTT
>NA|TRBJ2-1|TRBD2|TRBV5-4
CASSFGGASGRLYEQFF
TGTGCCAGCAGCTTCGGGGGGGCTAGCGGGAGGTTGTATGAGCAGTTCTTC
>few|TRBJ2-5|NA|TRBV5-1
CASSLVPGANQETQYF
TGCGCCAGCAGCTTGGTACCAGGTGCTAACCAAGAGACCCAGTACTTC